A single sample is the source of the 7 T cell receptor beta chains below, sequenced in a study of T cell repertoires in cytomegalovirus infection. TCRdb analysed the reads with MiXCR anew, one entry per CDR3 protein. Among some 680,000 distinct CDR3 sequences listed, 35% to 45% were seen once. The sample consisted of PBMCs. Receptors were obtained from a human donor in good health (CMV status not recorded). Some clones in this sample may be carry-over from other donors' samples.

This clonotype occurred many times. The J gene is TRBJ2-1, the V gene TRBV12-3 or TRBV12-4; no firm D call. The CDR3 sequence is 13 residues long. Trimming took 3 bases from V and 4 from J, leaving 7 bases between them. The CDR3 nucleotides read TGTGCCAGCAGTTTCGGGCCTTACAATGAGCAGTTCTTC. Its translation is CASSFGPYNEQFF.

The genes are TRBV6-1 and TRBJ2-1, with D perhaps TRBD1 (6 bases). Germline loops: CDR1 MNHNS, CDR2 SASEGT. The V gene lost 5 bases and the J gene lost 4 bases, with 15 bases spanning the gap. The CDR3 is 15 amino acids. This CDR3 is CASSYLQGLYNEQFF. The CDR3 nucleotides are TGTGCCAGCAGTTACCTCCAGGGGTTGTACAATGAGCAGTTCTTC.

This chain connects TRBV28 to TRBJ1-4; D call uncertain. Trimming left V 2 bases short and J 7 bases short, with 11 bases between. The germline V gene has CDR1 MDHEN and CDR2 SYDVKM. The CDR3 is 14 residues long. CDR3 residues: CASSLVGGSEKLFF. DNA of the CDR3: TGTGCCAGCAGTTTAGTTGGAGGTTCTGAAAAACTGTTTTTT.

This chain connects TRBV9 to TRBJ2-3; 10 nucleotides agree with TRBD1. CDR1 and CDR2 (germline): SGDLS, YYNGEE. After removal of 4 bases from V and 14 bases from J, the junction contained 7 bases not matched to a gene. The CDR3 totals 12 residues. CDR3 residues: CASSRGTGEVYF. CDR3 nucleotides: TGTGCCAGCAGCCGGGGGACAGGGGAGGTGTATTTT.

The gene calls are TRBV2 and TRBJ2-4; 7 bases fit TRBD1. Germline CDR1 reads SNHLY; CDR2 reads FYNNEI. Trimming took 5 bases from V and 0 from J; bases not matched to a gene: 7. The CDR3 has 16 amino acids. This chain's CDR3 is CASSSRQGLAKNIQYF. The CDR3 DNA reads TGTGCCAGCAGTTCAAGACAGGGTCTAGCCAAAAACATTCAGTACTTC. Using reference TRBV2 and TRBJ2-4 for the parts outside the CDR3, the full variable domain is EPEVTQTPSHQVTQMGQEVILRCVPISNHLYFYWYRQILGQKVEFLVSFYNNEISEKSEIFDDQFSVERPDGSNFTLKIRSTKLEDSAMYFCASSSRQGLAKNIQYFGAGTRLSVL.

This clonotype was observed a few times. This rearrangement joins TRBV28 to TRBJ2-2, with D possibly matching TRBD2 (5 bases). Trimming stripped 9 bases from V and 2 bases from J, with 19 bases between. The germline V gene encodes CDR1 MDHEN and CDR2 SYDVKM. The CDR3 consists of 16 residues. For the CDR3, the DNA is TGTGCCAGTCAATCCTTGGCGGAGGTAAACACCGGGGAGCTGTTTTTT. This gives the protein CASQSLAEVNTGELFF.

At least ten counts were recorded for this clonotype. This chain connects TRBV6-5 to TRBJ1-6; unclear D gene. The length of the CDR3 is 16 residues. Germline lookup yields CDR1 MNHEY and CDR2 SVGAGI. Trimming cost V 2 bases and J 9 bases, with 17 bases left between them. The CDR3 region is CASSYASEGISSPLHF. CDR3 nucleotide sequence: TGTGCCAGCAGTTACGCAAGTGAGGGAATTAGTTCACCCCTCCACTTT.